These T cell receptor beta chains were read from a single sample in a study of cytomegalovirus exposure and HLA in healthy donors. Sequenced by immunoSEQ multiplex PCR; TCRdb stores in-frame clones only, minus some. The sample records fewer than 140,000 clones, around 80% being singletons. The sequenced material came from PBMCs. The receptors shown here come from a woman between 50 and 59 years old in good health and CMV-seropositive. CDR3s include the opening cysteine and the closing phenylalanine or tryptophan. The D gene is left open where the match is weak. The size of a clone is reported for some rows only, either as once, few or many, or as a class for expanded clones.

V: TRBV7-8; D: NA; J: TRBJ2-3; size: NA; DNA: TGTGCCAGCAGCTTGGTTCTCGGACAGAGCACAGATACGCAGTATTTT; CDR3: CASSLVLGQSTDTQYF
V: TRBV2; D: NA; J: TRBJ2-7; size: NA; DNA: TGTGCCAGCATTCAGGGCTACGAGCAGTACTTC; CDR3: CASIQGYEQYF
V: TRBV6-6; D: TRBD1; J: TRBJ1-1; size: NA; DNA: TGTGCCAGCAGTGGCGGGACAGGGGGCGTCGGGACTGAAGCTTTCTTT; CDR3: CASSGGTGGVGTEAFF
V: TRBV16; D: NA; J: TRBJ2-1; size: NA; DNA: TGTGCCAGCAGCCGGGCGGGGCAGTTCTTC; CDR3: CASSRAGQFF
V: TRBV9; D: NA; J: TRBJ1-4; size: NA; DNA: TGTGCCAGCAGCACCTTTTCTGGACAGACTAATGAAAAACTGTTTTTT; CDR3: CASSTFSGQTNEKLFF
V: TRBV5-8; D: NA; J: TRBJ1-2; size: NA; DNA: TGTGCCAGCAGCTTGAGTGCGAACTATGGCTACACCTTC; CDR3: CASSLSANYGYTF
V: TRBV5-1; D: NA; J: TRBJ2-7; size: NA; DNA: TGCGCCAGCAGCTTGGCCGGGGTGGGTGCCTACTCCTACGAGCAGTACTTC; CDR3: CASSLAGVGAYSYEQYF
V: TRBV19; D: NA; J: TRBJ1-2; size: NA; DNA: TGTGCCAGTAGTCCCTCGAGCGAGGGCGTTAGGTATGGCTACACCTTC; CDR3: CASSPSSEGVRYGYTF
V: TRBV16; D: TRBD1; J: TRBJ2-7; size: NA; DNA: TGTGCCAGCAGCCAACTGACGGGACAGGACGAGCAGTACTTC; CDR3: CASSQLTGQDEQYF
V: TRBV7-3; D: NA; J: TRBJ1-2; size: NA; DNA: TGTGCCAGCGATTCGGGGGGCCGGGGCTACACCTTC; CDR3: CASDSGGRGYTF
V: TRBV5-4; D: TRBD2; J: TRBJ2-2; size: NA; DNA: TGTGCCAGCAGCTTGCTGGGGGGGAGGAACGGGGAGCTGTTTTTT; CDR3: CASSLLGGRNGELFF
V: TRBV19; D: NA; J: TRBJ1-3; size: NA; DNA: TGTGCCAGTAGTATCCTAACGACAGTCCGCTCTGGAAACACCATATATTTT; CDR3: CASSILTTVRSGNTIYF
V: TRBV30; D: NA; J: TRBJ1-2; size: NA; DNA: TGTGCCCCAGCTGGAGGGATCGTCTATGGCTACACCTTC; CDR3: CAPAGGIVYGYTF
V: TRBV10-3; D: NA; J: TRBJ2-5; size: NA; DNA: TGTGCCATCAGTGGTGGCGGGGCGGTTGACCAAGAGACCCAGTACTTC; CDR3: CAISGGGAVDQETQYF
V: TRBV29-1; D: TRBD2; J: TRBJ2-1; size: NA; DNA: TGCAGCGTTGGTCGGTCTAGCGGGGATAATGAGCAGTTCTTC; CDR3: CSVGRSSGDNEQFF
V: TRBV20-1; D: TRBD1; J: TRBJ1-2; size: NA; DNA: TGCAGTACGGACAGGGTGAGCGGCTACACCTTC; CDR3: CSTDRVSGYTF
V: TRBV6-5; D: NA; J: TRBJ2-1; size: NA; DNA: TGTGCCAGCAGCCCCGGCTACAATGAGCAGTTCTTC; CDR3: CASSPGYNEQFF
V: TRBV6-1; D: NA; J: TRBJ2-7; size: NA; DNA: TGTGCCAGCATGAGCGTCGAACGCTACGAGCAGTACTTC; CDR3: CASMSVERYEQYF
V: TRBV6-5; D: NA; J: TRBJ1-1; size: once; DNA: TGTGCCAGCGGCGGGTACGAAGGCTTAAACACTGAAGCTTTCTTT; CDR3: CASGGYEGLNTEAFF
V: TRBV5-6; D: NA; J: TRBJ1-4; size: NA; DNA: TGTGCCAGCAGCCGTCCGGGAGGCATTAATGAAAAACTGTTTTTT; CDR3: CASSRPGGINEKLFF
V: TRBV4-3; D: TRBD1; J: TRBJ1-2; size: NA; DNA: TGCGCCAGCAGCCAAGATGCAGGGGGTTACTATGGCTACACCTTC; CDR3: CASSQDAGGYYGYTF
V: TRBV7-6; D: NA; J: TRBJ2-1; size: NA; DNA: TGTGCCAGCAGCCCTAGGCAGGGGTCGGGTAATGAGCAGTTCTTC; CDR3: CASSPRQGSGNEQFF
V: TRBV18; D: NA; J: TRBJ2-7; size: NA; DNA: TGTGCCAGCTCACTAGAGGGGGTTTCCTACGAGCAGTACTTC; CDR3: CASSLEGVSYEQYF
V: TRBV11-2; D: NA; J: TRBJ1-2; size: NA; DNA: TGTGCCAGCAGCTTAAATCGTCGACAGGATGGCTACACCTTC; CDR3: CASSLNRRQDGYTF
V: TRBV28; D: TRBD1; J: TRBJ2-7; size: NA; DNA: TGTGCCAGCAGTCCCAGGGGGCACTACGAGCAGTACTTC; CDR3: CASSPRGHYEQYF
V: TRBV5-4; D: TRBD1; J: TRBJ1-3; size: once; DNA: TGTGCCAGCAGCAGTGGGACAGTCTCTGGAAGCACCATATATTTT; CDR3: CASSSGTVSGSTIYF
V: TRBV27; D: NA; J: TRBJ1-5; size: NA; DNA: TGTGCCAGCAGTTTTGACTTAAAGAGCAATCAGCCCCAGCATTTT; CDR3: CASSFDLKSNQPQHF
V: TRBV28; D: NA; J: TRBJ1-6; size: NA; DNA: TGTGCCAGCAGTTTAGGTGGAGGTAATTCACCCCTCCACTTT; CDR3: CASSLGGGNSPLHF
V: TRBV9; D: NA; J: TRBJ2-5; size: NA; DNA: TGTGCCAGCAGCGTCGGACACCTTGCAGGGGAAGAGACCCAGTACTTC; CDR3: CASSVGHLAGEETQYF
V: TRBV7-2; D: TRBD1; J: TRBJ1-2; size: NA; DNA: TGTGCCAGCAGCTTTAGTGCTGGGACAGCACAAGGCTACACCTTC; CDR3: CASSFSAGTAQGYTF
V: TRBV7-3; D: TRBD2; J: TRBJ2-7; size: NA; DNA: TGTGCCAGCAGCTTAAGCGGGGGGGGTTACGAGCAGTACTTC; CDR3: CASSLSGGGYEQYF
V: TRBV6-4; D: TRBD1; J: TRBJ1-6; size: NA; DNA: TGTGCCAGCAGTGACACATCGGGACAGGGGAGTTCACCCCTCCACTTT; CDR3: CASSDTSGQGSSPLHF
V: TRBV10-3; D: TRBD2; J: TRBJ2-5; size: NA; DNA: TGTGCCATCAGTGGTCGCGGGGGGGCCGTTGTGGAAGAGACCCAGTACTTC; CDR3: CAISGRGGAVVEETQYF
V: TRBV30; D: NA; J: TRBJ1-2; size: NA; DNA: TGTGCCTGGAGTGCCCTGGACAGCTATGGCTACACCTTC; CDR3: CAWSALDSYGYTF
V: TRBV9; D: TRBD1; J: TRBJ1-5; size: NA; DNA: TGTGCCAGCAGCGCGGGACAGTCTAATAGCAATCAGCCCCAGCATTTT; CDR3: CASSAGQSNSNQPQHF
V: TRBV4-3; D: NA; J: TRBJ2-3; size: few; DNA: TGCGCCAGCAGCCAGGGTGGGGGGTCGAGCACAGATACGCAGTATTTT; CDR3: CASSQGGGSSTDTQYF
V: TRBV7-2; D: NA; J: TRBJ2-5; size: NA; DNA: TGTGCCAGCAGCCCCTCCCTAGCGTCCCAAGAGACCCAGTACTTC; CDR3: CASSPSLASQETQYF
V: TRBV10-3; D: NA; J: TRBJ2-7; size: NA; DNA: TGTGCCATCAGTGATACTAGCACTGGTTTCTACGAGCAGTACTTC; CDR3: CAISDTSTGFYEQYF
V: TRBV30; D: NA; J: TRBJ1-5; size: NA; DNA: TGTGCCTGGAGTGTTAACGGTAGAAGTCAGCCCCAGCATTTT; CDR3: CAWSVNGRSQPQHF
V: TRBV9; D: NA; J: TRBJ1-2; size: NA; DNA: TGTGCCAGCAGCGTTGGGCAGGGCGTCTATGGCTACACCTTC; CDR3: CASSVGQGVYGYTF
V: TRBV30; D: NA; J: TRBJ2-1; size: NA; DNA: TGTGCCTGGAGTGCGTCACATTACAATGAGCAGTTCTTC; CDR3: CAWSASHYNEQFF
V: TRBV5-1; D: TRBD1; J: TRBJ1-2; size: few; DNA: TGCGCCAGCAGCTTGGAAAGGACAGGGCCCCTGTCTGGCTACACCTTC; CDR3: CASSLERTGPLSGYTF
V: TRBV27; D: TRBD1; J: TRBJ1-1; size: once; DNA: TGTGCCAGCAGTTCCCTAGGGGGCGCAGAGACTGAAGCTTTCTTT; CDR3: CASSSLGGAETEAFF
V: TRBV14; D: TRBD2; J: TRBJ2-1; size: NA; DNA: TGTGCCAGCAGCCAGCTTGGCGCGGGGGGGACCAATGAGCAGTTCTTC; CDR3: CASSQLGAGGTNEQFF
V: TRBV10-3; D: TRBD1; J: TRBJ1-5; size: NA; DNA: TGTGCCATCAGCATGACAGGGGATAGTCAGCCCCAGCATTTT; CDR3: CAISMTGDSQPQHF